The 6 T cell receptor beta chains presented below share a single source sample, sequenced in a study of CXCR3-negative and CXCR3-positive naive CD8 T cells. Study results and caveats: More hydrophobic TRB CDR3s were found in CXCR3-positive naive cells than in CXCR3-negative naive cells.

The TRB libraries of cDNA were built by UMI-labeled 5' RACE. TCRdb re-called the 5' RACE reads, yielding one record per CDR3 amino acid sequence without DNA. This sample's table reports roughly 120,000 distinct CDR3 sequences. Their antigens are not known. Specimen: naive CXCR3+ CD8+ T cells from blood. Subset meaning: CD45RO-CCR7+CD27+CD95- naive CD8+ T cells expressing CXCR3 (TNR3+). Receptors originate from a human donor in good health. Some clones in this sample may be carry-over from other donors' samples.

This chain uses TRBV7-8 with TRBJ1-1; TCRdb calls TRBD1, which cannot be checked without DNA. CDR1 is SGHVS and CDR2 is FQNEAQ in the germline V gene. The CDR3 is 14 amino acids. The CDR3 loop reads CASSLDVRASEAFF.

The rearrangement links TRBV7-9 to TRBJ2-2. The CDR3 totals 15 residues. Per the germline V gene, CDR1 is SEHNR and CDR2 is FQNEAQ (reference sequence). This CDR3 is CASSLGEYNTGELFF.

The chain is built from TRBV4-3 and TRBJ2-7. The CDR3 consists of 15 residues. Germline assignment: CDR1 LGHNA and CDR2 YSLEER. The CDR3 sequence: CASSQGLSDTYEQYF.

The rearrangement links TRBV5-1 to TRBJ2-1; TCRdb selects TRBD1, and the lack of DNA leaves this call unchecked. Germline CDR1 and CDR2: SGHRS and YFSETQ. This CDR3 spans 17 amino acids. CDR3 loop: CASSNIETGEEYNEQFF.

The J gene is TRBJ1-5, the V gene TRBV7-9; TCRdb proposes TRBD1, but this gene call is untestable without DNA. This CDR3 region has 14 residues. Germline V gene data show CDR1 as SEHNR and CDR2 as FQNEAQ (reference sequence). CDR3 protein: CASSSTGVDQPQHF. Using reference TRBV7-9 and TRBJ1-5 for the parts outside the CDR3, the full variable domain is DTGVSQNPRHKITKRGQNVTFRCDPISEHNRLYWYRQTLGQGPEFLTYFQNEAQLEKSRLLSDRFSAERPKGSFSTLEIQRTEQGDSAMYLCASSSTGVDQPQHFGDGTRLSIL.

J is TRBJ1-1 and V is TRBV7-9; TCRdb returns TRBD1, unconfirmable since there is no DNA. Germline loops: CDR1 SEHNR, CDR2 FQNEAQ (reference sequence). This CDR3 is built from 13 residues. The CDR3 protein is CASSPRAGLEAFF.